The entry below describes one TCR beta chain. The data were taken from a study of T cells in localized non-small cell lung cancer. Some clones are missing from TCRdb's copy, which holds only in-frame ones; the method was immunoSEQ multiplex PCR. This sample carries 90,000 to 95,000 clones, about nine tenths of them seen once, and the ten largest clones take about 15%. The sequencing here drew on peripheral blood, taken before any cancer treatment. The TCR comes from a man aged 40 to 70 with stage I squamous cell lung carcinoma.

Written as DNA, the CDR3 is TGTGCCAGCTCACCAAGCTCTGGAAACACCATATATTTT. Translation gives CASSPSSGNTIYF. The chain recombines TRBV18 with TRBJ1-3; D uncertain. Germline V gene data show CDR1 as KGHSH and CDR2 as LQKENI. Trimming removed 2 bases from V and 0 bases from J, with 2 bases in between. The CDR3 totals 13 residues.